Detailed here is one TCR beta chain. The same CDR3 arises from other DNA sequences in this sample as well. The source of the sample is a study of blood T cell repertoires in COVID-19. Study information: There were acute and convalescent COVID-19 samples, and they came from the United States, Italy and Spain. PBMCs, B-cell-depleted T cells, or T cells provided the cDNA or gDNA that made up the material.

The CDR3 consists of 14 residues. CDR1 MDHEN and CDR2 SYDVKM come from the germline V gene. The V gene end was trimmed by 5 bases and the J gene end by 1 base; junction bases not matched to a gene: 2. Original handling: Nucleated cell number was recorded as an estimate derived from reference gene primer amplification. Measured with immunoSEQ multiplex PCR; TCRdb has only the in-frame clones, and not every one. Clone size and the V and J calls come from that table; the DNA yielded D and trimming. In the table there are about half a million clones, roughly 88% of which are singletons. This sequence originates from a human donor in a cohort sampled during active COVID-19. The specimen sequenced was peripheral blood. The rearrangement links TRBV28 to TRBJ2-5; 9 positions match TRBD2. The CDR3 bases are TGTGCCAGCAGTCTGACTAGCGGCCAAGAGACCCAGTACTTC. It codes for CASSLTSGQETQYF.